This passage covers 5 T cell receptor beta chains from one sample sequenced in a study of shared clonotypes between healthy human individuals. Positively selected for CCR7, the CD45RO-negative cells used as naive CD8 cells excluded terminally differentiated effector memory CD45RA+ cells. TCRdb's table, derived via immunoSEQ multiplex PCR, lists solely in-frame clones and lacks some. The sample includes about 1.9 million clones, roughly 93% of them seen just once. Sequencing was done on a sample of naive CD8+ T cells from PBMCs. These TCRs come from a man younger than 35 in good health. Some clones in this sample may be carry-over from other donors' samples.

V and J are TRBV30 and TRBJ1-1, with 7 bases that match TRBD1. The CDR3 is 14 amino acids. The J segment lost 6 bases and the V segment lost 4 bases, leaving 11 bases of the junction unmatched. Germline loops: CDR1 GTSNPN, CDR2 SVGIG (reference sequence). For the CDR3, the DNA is TGTGCCTGGAACTACAGGGGAGGGGTCGCTGAAGCTTTCTTT. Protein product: CAWNYRGGVAEAFF.

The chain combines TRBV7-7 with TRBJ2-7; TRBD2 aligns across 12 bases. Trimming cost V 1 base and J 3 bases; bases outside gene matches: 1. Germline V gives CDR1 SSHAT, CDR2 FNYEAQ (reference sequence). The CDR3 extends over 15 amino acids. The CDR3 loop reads CASSLGTSGNYEQYF. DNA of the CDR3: TGTGCCAGCAGCTTAGGGACTAGCGGGAACTACGAGCAGTACTTC.

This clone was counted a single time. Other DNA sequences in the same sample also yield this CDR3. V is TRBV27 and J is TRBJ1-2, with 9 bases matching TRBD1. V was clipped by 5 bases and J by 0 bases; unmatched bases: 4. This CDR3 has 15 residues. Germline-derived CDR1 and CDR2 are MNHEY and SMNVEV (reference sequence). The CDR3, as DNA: TGTGCCAGCAGTATCCGGACAGGGGCTAACTATGGCTACACCTTC. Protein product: CASSIRTGANYGYTF.

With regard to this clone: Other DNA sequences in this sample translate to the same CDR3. DNA of the CDR3: TGTGCCAGCAGTCTAGCGTCCTACAATGAGCAGTTCTTC. Its protein is CASSLASYNEQFF. This rearrangement joins TRBV27 to TRBJ2-1; a weak D match, TRBD2 (6 bases). V was shortened by 5 bases and J by 1 base, with 6 bases between the two germline ends. CDR3 size: 13 residues. The germline CDR1 and CDR2 sequences are MNHEY and SMNVEV (reference sequence).

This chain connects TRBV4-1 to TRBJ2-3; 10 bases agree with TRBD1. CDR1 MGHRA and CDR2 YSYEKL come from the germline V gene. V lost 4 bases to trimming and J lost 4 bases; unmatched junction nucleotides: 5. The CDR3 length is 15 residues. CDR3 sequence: CASSRATGGADTQYF. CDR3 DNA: TGCGCCAGCAGCCGTGCGACAGGGGGCGCAGATACGCAGTATTTT.